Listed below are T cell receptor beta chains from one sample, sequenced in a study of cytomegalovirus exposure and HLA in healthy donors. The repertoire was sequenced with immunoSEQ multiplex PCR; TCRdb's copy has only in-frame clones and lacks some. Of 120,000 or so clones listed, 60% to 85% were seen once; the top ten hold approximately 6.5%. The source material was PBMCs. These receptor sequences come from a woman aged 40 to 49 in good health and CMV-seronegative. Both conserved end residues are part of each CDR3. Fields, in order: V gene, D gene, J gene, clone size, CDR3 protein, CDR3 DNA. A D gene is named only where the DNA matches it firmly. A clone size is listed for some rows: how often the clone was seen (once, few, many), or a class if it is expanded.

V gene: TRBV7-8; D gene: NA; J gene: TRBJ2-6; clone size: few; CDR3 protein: CASSLESWSSGANVLTF; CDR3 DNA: TGTGCCAGCAGCTTAGAGTCGTGGAGCTCTGGGGCCAACGTCCTGACTTTC
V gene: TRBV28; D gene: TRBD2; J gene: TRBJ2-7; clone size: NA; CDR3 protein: CASSSPSGSYEQYF; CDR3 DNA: TGTGCCAGCAGTTCTCCGAGCGGGAGTTACGAGCAGTACTTC
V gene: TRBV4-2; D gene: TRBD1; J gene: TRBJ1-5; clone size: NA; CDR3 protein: CASSQESGTGDDNQPQHF; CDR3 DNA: TGTGCCAGCAGCCAAGAATCCGGGACAGGAGACGACAATCAGCCCCAGCATTTT
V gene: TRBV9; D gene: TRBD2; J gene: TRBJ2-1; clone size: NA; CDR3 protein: CASSAASGSYNEQFF; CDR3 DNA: TGTGCCAGCAGCGCGGCCAGCGGGAGTTACAATGAGCAGTTCTTC
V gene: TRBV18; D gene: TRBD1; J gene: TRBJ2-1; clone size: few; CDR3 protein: CASSRPGQEFNEQFF; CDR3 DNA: TGTGCCAGCTCACGCCCGGGACAGGAATTTAATGAGCAGTTCTTC
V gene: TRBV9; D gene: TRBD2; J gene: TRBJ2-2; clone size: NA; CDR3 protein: CASSVAAGGFDTGELFF; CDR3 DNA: TGTGCCAGCAGCGTAGCAGCGGGAGGGTTCGATACCGGGGAGCTGTTTTTT
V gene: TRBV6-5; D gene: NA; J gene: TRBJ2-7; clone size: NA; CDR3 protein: CATFGRDSASYEQYF; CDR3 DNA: TGTGCCACCTTCGGCCGAGACAGCGCCTCCTACGAGCAGTACTTC
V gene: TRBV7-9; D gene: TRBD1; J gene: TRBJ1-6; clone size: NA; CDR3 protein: CASSSRQGLLFSPLHF; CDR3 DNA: TGTGCCAGCAGCTCGAGACAGGGGCTTCTCTTTTCACCCCTCCACTTT
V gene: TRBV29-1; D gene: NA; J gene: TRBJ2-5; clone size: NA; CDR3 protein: CSAGQETQYF; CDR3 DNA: TGCAGCGCCGGGCAAGAGACCCAGTACTTC
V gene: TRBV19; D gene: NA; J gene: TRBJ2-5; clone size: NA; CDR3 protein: CASTPDPGETQYF; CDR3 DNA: TGTGCCAGTACTCCCGATCCAGGGGAGACCCAGTACTTC
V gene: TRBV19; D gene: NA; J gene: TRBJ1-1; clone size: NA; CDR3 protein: CASSISLGGRTEAFF; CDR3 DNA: TGTGCCAGTAGTATATCCCTCGGAGGGAGGACTGAAGCTTTCTTT
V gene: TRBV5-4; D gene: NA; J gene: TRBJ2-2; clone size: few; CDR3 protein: CASSLGATGGTGELFF; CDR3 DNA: TGTGCCAGCAGCTTGGGGGCGACCGGGGGAACCGGGGAGCTGTTTTTT
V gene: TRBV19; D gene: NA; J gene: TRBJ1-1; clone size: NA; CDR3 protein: CASRSSDGEKGTEAFF; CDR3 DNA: TGTGCCAGTAGATCCTCCGACGGAGAGAAGGGGACTGAAGCTTTCTTT
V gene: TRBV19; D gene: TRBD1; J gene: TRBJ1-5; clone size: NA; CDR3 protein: CASSFRDRVIQPQHF; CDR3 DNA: TGTGCCAGTAGTTTCCGGGACAGGGTTATTCAGCCCCAGCATTTT
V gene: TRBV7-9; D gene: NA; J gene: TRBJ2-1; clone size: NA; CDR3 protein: CASSYPKTRGGTYNEQFF; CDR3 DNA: TGTGCCAGCAGCTACCCCAAGACGAGGGGAGGCACCTACAATGAGCAGTTCTTC
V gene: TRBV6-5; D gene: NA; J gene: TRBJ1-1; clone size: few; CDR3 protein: CAATGLGTEAFF; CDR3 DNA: TGTGCCGCAACAGGTCTGGGCACTGAAGCTTTCTTT
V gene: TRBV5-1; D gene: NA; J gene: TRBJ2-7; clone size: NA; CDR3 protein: CASSLSGINEQYF; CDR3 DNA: TGCGCCAGCAGCTTGTCAGGGATCAACGAGCAGTACTTC
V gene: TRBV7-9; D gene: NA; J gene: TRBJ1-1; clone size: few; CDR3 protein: CASSLAFMNTEAFF; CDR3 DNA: TGTGCCAGCAGCTTAGCTTTTATGAACACTGAAGCTTTCTTT
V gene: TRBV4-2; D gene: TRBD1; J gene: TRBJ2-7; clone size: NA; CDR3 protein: CASSQDSDRGEQYF; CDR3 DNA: TGTGCCAGCAGCCAAGATTCCGACAGGGGCGAGCAGTACTTC
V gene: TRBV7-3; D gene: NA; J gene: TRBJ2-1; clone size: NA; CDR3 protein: CASSLMRSGQSSYNEQFF; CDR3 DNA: TGTGCCAGCAGCTTAATGAGAAGCGGACAGAGCTCCTACAATGAGCAGTTCTTC
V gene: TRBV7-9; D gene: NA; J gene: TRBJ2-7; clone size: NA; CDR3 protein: CASSSGRGYEQYF; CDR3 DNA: TGTGCCAGCAGCTCTGGGAGAGGCTACGAGCAGTACTTC
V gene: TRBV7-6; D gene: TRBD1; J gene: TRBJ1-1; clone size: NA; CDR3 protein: CASSMDRVGNTEAFF; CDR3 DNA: TGTGCCAGCAGCATGGACAGGGTAGGGAACACTGAAGCTTTCTTT
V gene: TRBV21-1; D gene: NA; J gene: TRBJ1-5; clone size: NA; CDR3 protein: CASRIKARTGYSNQPQHF; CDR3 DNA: TGTGCCAGCAGAATAAAAGCTAGGACAGGGTATAGCAATCAGCCCCAGCATTTT
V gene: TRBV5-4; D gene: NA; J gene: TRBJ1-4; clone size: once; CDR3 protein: CASSLDSFNEKLFF; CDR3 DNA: TGTGCCAGCAGCTTGGACAGTTTTAATGAAAAACTGTTTTTT
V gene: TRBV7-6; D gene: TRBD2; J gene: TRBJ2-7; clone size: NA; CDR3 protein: CASSSDLTSGSYEQYF; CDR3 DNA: TGTGCCAGCAGCTCCGACCTGACTAGCGGGTCCTACGAGCAGTACTTC
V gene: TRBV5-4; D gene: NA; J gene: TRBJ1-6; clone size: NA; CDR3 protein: CASSWGDGNSPLHF; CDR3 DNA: TGTGCCAGCAGCTGGGGGGACGGTAATTCACCCCTCCACTTT
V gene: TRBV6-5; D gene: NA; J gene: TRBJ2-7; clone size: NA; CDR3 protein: CASTQLEARSEQYF; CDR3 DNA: TGTGCCAGCACCCAACTAGAGGCGCGGTCCGAGCAGTACTTC
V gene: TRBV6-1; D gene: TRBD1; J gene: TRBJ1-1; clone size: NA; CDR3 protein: CASSEAGRGKTFF; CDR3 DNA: TGTGCCAGCAGTGAAGCGGGCAGGGGGAAAACTTTCTTT
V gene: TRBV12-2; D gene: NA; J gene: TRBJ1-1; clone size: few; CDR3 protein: CASRRTGRNTEAFF; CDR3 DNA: TGTGCAAGTCGCCGCACAGGAAGGAACACTGAAGCTTTCTTT
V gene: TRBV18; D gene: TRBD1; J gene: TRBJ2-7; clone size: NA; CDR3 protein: CASSLTGPEQYF; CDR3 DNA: TGTGCCAGCTCACTGACAGGGCCCGAGCAGTACTTC
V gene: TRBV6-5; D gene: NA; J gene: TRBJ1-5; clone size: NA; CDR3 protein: CASRPSGGVNQPQHF; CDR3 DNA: TGTGCCAGCAGGCCATCGGGGGGAGTCAATCAGCCCCAGCATTTT
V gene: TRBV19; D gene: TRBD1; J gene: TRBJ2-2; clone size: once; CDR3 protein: CASSNRDRAVTGELFF; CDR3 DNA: TGTGCCAGTAGTAATAGGGACAGGGCCGTCACCGGGGAGCTGTTTTTT
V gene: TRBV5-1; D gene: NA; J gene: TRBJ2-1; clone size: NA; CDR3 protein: CASSLGGDSYNEQFF; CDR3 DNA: TGCGCCAGCAGCTTGGGGGGAGACTCCTACAATGAGCAGTTCTTC
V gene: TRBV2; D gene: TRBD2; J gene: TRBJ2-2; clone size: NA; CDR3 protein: CASRDSGATWDTGELFF; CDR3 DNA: TGTGCCAGCAGGGATAGCGGGGCAACTTGGGACACCGGGGAGCTGTTTTTT
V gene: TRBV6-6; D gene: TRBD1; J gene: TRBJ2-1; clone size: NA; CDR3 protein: CASSYLGQGRNEQFF; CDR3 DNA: TGTGCCAGCAGTTATTTGGGACAGGGTCGCAATGAGCAGTTCTTC
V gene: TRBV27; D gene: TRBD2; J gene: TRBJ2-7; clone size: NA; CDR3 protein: CASSHGLVGHEQYF; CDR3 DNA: TGTGCCAGCAGCCACGGACTAGTAGGGCACGAGCAGTACTTC
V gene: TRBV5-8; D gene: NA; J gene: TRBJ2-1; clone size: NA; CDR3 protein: CASSLESRGEQFF; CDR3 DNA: TGTGCCAGCAGCTTGGAGTCTCGCGGTGAGCAGTTCTTC
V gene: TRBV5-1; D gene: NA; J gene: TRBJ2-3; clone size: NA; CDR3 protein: CASNRLVSADTQYF; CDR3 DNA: TGCGCCAGCAATAGGCTAGTTTCGGCAGATACGCAGTATTTT
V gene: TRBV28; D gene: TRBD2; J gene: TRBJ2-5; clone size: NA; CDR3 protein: CASSWGREQYF; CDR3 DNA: TGTGCCAGCAGTTGGGGGAGGGAGCAGTACTTC
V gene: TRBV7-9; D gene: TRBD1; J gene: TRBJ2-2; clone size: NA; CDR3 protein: CASSLPGQGAVAGELFF; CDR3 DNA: TGTGCCAGCAGCTTACCGGGACAGGGGGCGGTCGCCGGGGAGCTGTTTTTT
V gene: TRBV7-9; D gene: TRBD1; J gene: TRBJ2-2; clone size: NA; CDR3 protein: CASSPWTGTHTGELFF; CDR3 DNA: TGTGCCAGCAGCCCATGGACAGGGACGCACACCGGGGAGCTGTTTTTT
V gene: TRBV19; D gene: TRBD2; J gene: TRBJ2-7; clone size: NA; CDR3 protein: CASSFASGSYEQYF; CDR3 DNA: TGTGCCAGTAGTTTTGCTAGCGGATCCTACGAGCAGTACTTC
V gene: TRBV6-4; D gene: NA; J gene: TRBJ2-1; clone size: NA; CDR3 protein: CASTETGSGEQFF; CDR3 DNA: TGTGCCAGCACCGAAACAGGGTCAGGTGAGCAGTTCTTC
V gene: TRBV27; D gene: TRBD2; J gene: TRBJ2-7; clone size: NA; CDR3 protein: CASSRTSGRRYEQYF; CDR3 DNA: TGTGCCAGCAGCCGAACTAGCGGGAGGCGGTACGAGCAGTACTTC
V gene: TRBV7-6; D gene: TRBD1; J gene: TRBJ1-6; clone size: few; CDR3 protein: CASSLADRGDSPLHF; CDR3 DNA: TGTGCCAGCAGCTTAGCGGACAGGGGGGATTCACCCCTCCACTTT
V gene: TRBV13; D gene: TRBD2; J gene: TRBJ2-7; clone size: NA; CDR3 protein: CASSSRLAGDTYEQYF; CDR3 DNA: TGTGCCAGCAGCTCGAGACTAGCGGGAGATACCTACGAGCAGTACTTC
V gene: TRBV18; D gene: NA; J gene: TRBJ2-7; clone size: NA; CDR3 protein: CASSPPGTYEQYF; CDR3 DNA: TGTGCCAGCTCACCACCGGGCACTTACGAGCAGTACTTC
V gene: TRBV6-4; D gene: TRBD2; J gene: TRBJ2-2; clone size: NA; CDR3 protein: CASNRTSGRAWFGELFF; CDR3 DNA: TGTGCCAGCAACAGGACTAGCGGGAGGGCCTGGTTCGGGGAGCTGTTTTTT
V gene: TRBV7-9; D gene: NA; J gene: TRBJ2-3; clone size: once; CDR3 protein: CASSLGEGGHRTDTQYF; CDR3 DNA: TGTGCCAGCAGCTTAGGGGAGGGGGGGCATCGCACAGATACGCAGTATTTT
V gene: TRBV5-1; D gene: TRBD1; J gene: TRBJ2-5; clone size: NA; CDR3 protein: CASSVTGEETQYF; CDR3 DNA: TGCGCCAGCAGCGTGACAGGGGAGGAGACCCAGTACTTC
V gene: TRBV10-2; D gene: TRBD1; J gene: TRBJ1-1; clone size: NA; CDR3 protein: CASGDRGSTEAFF; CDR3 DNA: TGCGCCAGCGGAGACAGGGGTAGCACTGAAGCTTTCTTT
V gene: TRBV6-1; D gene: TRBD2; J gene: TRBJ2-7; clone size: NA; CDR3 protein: CASSEAPGRAYEQYF; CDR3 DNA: TGTGCCAGCAGTGAAGCCCCAGGGAGGGCCTACGAGCAGTACTTC
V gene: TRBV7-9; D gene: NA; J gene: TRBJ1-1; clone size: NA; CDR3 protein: CSFQQDRGAFF; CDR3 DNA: TGTTCCTTCCAGCAAGATCGGGGGGCTTTCTTT
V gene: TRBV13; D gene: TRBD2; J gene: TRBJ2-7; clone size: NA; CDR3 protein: CARGLAGEQYF; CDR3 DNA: TGTGCCAGGGGACTAGCTGGCGAGCAGTACTTC